The clone carrying this T cell receptor beta chain occurred once. This sample is drawn from a study of OX40 agonist ivuxolimab in advanced cancers. The V gene end was trimmed by 6 bases and the J gene end by 9 bases; junction bases not matched to a gene: 9. Germline CDR1 SGHVS, CDR2 FQNEAQ. The CDR3 has 13 amino acids. The table came from immunoSEQ multiplex PCR; TCRdb's copy has only in-frame clones and leaves some out. The sample has around 23,000 clones; 65% to 80% are singletons. The TCR comes from an adult with an advanced solid tumor such as melanoma, head and neck, liver or kidney cancer. Source: CD4+ or CD8+ T cells sorted from blood, taken in a trial of the OX40 agonist ivuxolimab. This chain connects TRBV7-8 to TRBJ2-5; 8 bases are shared with TRBD2. The CDR3 DNA sequence: TGTGCCAGCAGTCCACGACTAGCGAGGTCCCAGTACTTC. It translates to CASSPRLARSQYF.